Following are 17 T cell receptor beta chains from one sample sequenced in a study of tumor-infiltrating lymphocytes in localized non-small cell lung cancer. Profiling relied on immunoSEQ multiplex PCR, and the TCRdb table lists in-frame clones only, not all of them. This sample has 5,500 to 7,500 clones, with approximately 71% found just once. Source material: uninvolved lung tissue not adjacent to the tumor. The receptors originated from a human donor with non-small cell lung cancer.

The chain employs TRBV30 and TRBJ1-1; possible D gene TRBD1, 5 bases. The CDR3 sequence is 13 residues long. Trimming cost V 7 bases and J 1 base, with 13 bases left between them. Germline V lookup: CDR1 GTSNPN, CDR2 SVGIG (reference sequence). Written as DNA, the CDR3 is TGTGCCTTGTCCGGGACGGCGAACACTGAAGCTTTCTTT. It is translated as CALSGTANTEAFF. The variable domain in full, with the rest retrieved from reference TRBV30 and TRBJ1-1, is SQTIHQWPATLVQPVGSPLSLECTVEGTSNPNLYWYRQAAGRGLQLLFYSVGIGQISSEVPQNLSASRPQDRQFILSSKKLLLSDSGFYLCALSGTANTEAFFGQGTRLTVV.

The V and J genes are TRBV4-1 and TRBJ2-6, with TRBD2 matching 8 bases. Germline V gene sequence: CDR1 MGHRA, CDR2 YSYEKL. Unmatched junction bases numbered 10, after V lost 3 bases and J lost 3 bases. CDR3 length: 18 residues. The CDR3, as DNA: TGCGCCAGCAGCCAGAGCGGGAGTGGGGCCTTTGGGGCCAACGTCCTGACTTTC. Its protein is CASSQSGSGAFGANVLTF.

This clone was seen more than once but under ten times. At the DNA level, this CDR3 is encoded by other sequences in the same sample as well. J is TRBJ2-3 and V is TRBV6-1; D is unresolved. V lost 6 bases and J lost 0, with 10 bases in between. This CDR3 comprises 14 residues. The germline gives CDR1 MNHNS, CDR2 SASEGT. The CDR3 nucleotides read TGTGCCAGCAGCCTATTCTCTAGCACAGATACGCAGTATTTT. Translation gives CASSLFSSTDTQYF.

This chain connects TRBV2 to TRBJ2-7; no definite D call. Deletions cut 3 bases from V and 0 bases from J, with 9 bases between. This CDR3 spans 14 amino acids. Per germline, CDR1 SNHLY and CDR2 FYNNEI. The CDR3 bases are TGTGCCAGCAGTGAGCAACAGCGCTCCTACGAGCAGTACTTC. It specifies CASSEQQRSYEQYF. Variable domain in full (rest from reference TRBV2 and TRBJ2-7): EPEVTQTPSHQVTQMGQEVILRCVPISNHLYFYWYRQILGQKVEFLVSFYNNEISEKSEIFDDQFSVERPDGSNFTLKIRSTKLEDSAMYFCASSEQQRSYEQYFGPGTRLTVT.

The gene calls are TRBV6-6 and TRBJ2-7; 7 positions match TRBD1. This CDR3 has 13 residues. The V gene's germline CDR1 is MNHNY and CDR2 SVGAGI (reference sequence). V gave up 5 bases and J gave up 3 bases; unmatched junction bases: 4. For the CDR3, the DNA is TGTGCCAGCAGTGAGACAGGGATCTACGAGCAGTACTTC. Its protein product is CASSETGIYEQYF.

The chain couples TRBV11-3 to TRBJ2-2; 9 positions agree with TRBD2. CDR3 size: 16 residues. The V segment lost 5 bases and the J segment 1 base; nucleotides outside the gene matches: 5. The germline V gene has CDR1 SGHNT and CDR2 YENEEA. The CDR3: CASSLGLAWNTGELFF. In DNA, the CDR3 is TGTGCCAGCAGCCTTGGACTAGCGTGGAACACCGGGGAGCTGTTTTTT.

The J gene is TRBJ1-5, the V gene TRBV7-9; D is undetermined. The length of the CDR3 is 17 residues. V was pared by 4 bases and J by 2 bases, with 18 bases between. The germline gives CDR1 SEHNR, CDR2 FQNEAQ (reference sequence). CDR3 amino acids: CASSSTYGESGNQPQHF. CDR3 DNA: TGTGCCAGCAGCTCAACTTATGGAGAAAGTGGCAATCAGCCCCAGCATTTT. Full variable domain (outside the CDR3, taken from reference TRBV7-9 and TRBJ1-5): DTGVSQNPRHKITKRGQNVTFRCDPISEHNRLYWYRQTLGQGPEFLTYFQNEAQLEKSRLLSDRFSAERPKGSFSTLEIQRTEQGDSAMYLCASSSTYGESGNQPQHFGDGTRLSIL.

This rearrangement joins TRBV14 to TRBJ2-5; tentative D call: TRBD1 (6 bases). This CDR3 has 14 residues. V lost 4 bases and J 2 bases, leaving 11 bases between the germline ends. Germline-derived CDR1 and CDR2 are SGHDN and FVKESK. The CDR3 loop reads CASSLNRAQETQYF. CDR3 nucleotide sequence: TGTGCCAGCAGCCTGAACAGGGCACAAGAGACCCAGTACTTC.

The J gene is TRBJ2-4, the V gene TRBV7-2; TRBD1 matches at 8 bases. CDR3 length: 13 residues. J gave up 15 bases and V 2 bases, and 9 bases lay outside the gene matches. In germline, CDR1 is SGHTA, CDR2 FQGNSA. The CDR3 DNA sequence: TGTGCCAGCAGCTTATCGCTGACAGGGGTCAGGTACTTC. Protein product: CASSLSLTGVRYF.

This chain joins TRBV28 and TRBJ1-5; 8 nucleotides align to TRBD1. The CDR3 loop spans 18 amino acids. Trimming at V came to 5 bases and at J to 9 bases, leaving 21 bases not matched to a gene. Germline V CDR1 and CDR2: MDHEN, SYDVKM. The CDR3 nucleotides are TGTGCCAGCAGTCTATATCCCCCCGACAGGGGCGCCGGGAGGCCCCAGCATTTT. Its protein product is CASSLYPPDRGAGRPQHF. The full variable domain, completed using reference TRBV28 and TRBJ1-5, is DVKVTQSSRYLVKRTGEKVFLECVQDMDHENMFWYRQDPGLGLRLIYFSYDVKMKEKGDIPEGYSVSREKKERFSLILESASTNQTSMYLCASSLYPPDRGAGRPQHFGDGTRLSIL.

V is TRBV7-2 and J is TRBJ1-1; tentative D call: TRBD1 (6 bases). Germline assignment: CDR1 SGHTA and CDR2 FQGNSA. V was shortened by 2 bases and J by 4 bases, with 11 bases between the two germline ends. This CDR3 contains 14 residues. The CDR3 nucleotides read TGTGCCAGCAGCTTACAAGGGGGGCCCACTGAAGCTTTCTTT. As protein: CASSLQGGPTEAFF.

V gene TRBV18 combines with J gene TRBJ1-1; D gene ambiguous. The CDR3 sequence is 15 residues long. CDR1 is KGHSH, CDR2 LQKENI, per germline. V shed 2 bases and J shed 3 bases, with 13 bases lying between them. Written as DNA, the CDR3 is TGTGCCAGCTCACCAACACCCCGCGTAGACACTGAAGCTTTCTTT. Encoded protein: CASSPTPRVDTEAFF.

The rearrangement joins TRBV7-9 to TRBJ1-2; 8 bases map to TRBD1. Germline assignment: CDR1 SEHNR and CDR2 FQNEAQ (reference sequence). J lost 7 bases, V lost 7 bases, and 5 bases had no gene match. The CDR3 contains 12 residues. This CDR3 reads CASTTGETGYTF. The CDR3 DNA is TGTGCCAGCACGACAGGGGAAACTGGCTACACCTTC.

The genes are TRBV5-4 and TRBJ1-4; 9 bases map to TRBD1. The CDR3 loop spans 15 amino acids. The V gene end was trimmed by 0 bases and the J gene end by 7 bases; junction bases not matched to a gene: 4. Per the germline V gene, CDR1 is SGHNT and CDR2 is YYREEE (reference sequence). In DNA, the CDR3 is TGTGCCAGCAGCTTGGTGGGACAGGGAACTGAAAAACTGTTTTTT. This translates into CASSLVGQGTEKLFF.

This clone was recorded once. The V gene is TRBV29-1, the J gene TRBJ2-4; 7 nucleotides line up with TRBD2. V trimming: 2 bases; J trimming: 8 bases; junction bases outside the gene matches: 3. Looked up from germline, CDR1 is SQVTM and CDR2 is ANQGSEA. The CDR3 contains 12 residues. CDR3 amino acids: CSVEQGGDIQYF. Here the CDR3 DNA reads TGCAGCGTTGAACAGGGAGGGGACATTCAGTACTTC. The full variable domain, rest sourced from reference TRBV29-1 and TRBJ2-4, is SAVISQKPSRDICQRGTSLTIQCQVDSQVTMMFWYRQQPGQSLTLIATANQGSEATYESGFVIDKFPISRPNLTFSTLTVSNMSPEDSSIYLCSVEQGGDIQYFGAGTRLSVL.

The chain has TRBV2 and TRBJ2-4; a possible D gene is TRBD2 (6 bases). The CDR3 consists of 14 residues. Trimming stripped 6 bases from V and 6 bases from J, with 15 bases between. Germline V CDR1 and CDR2: SNHLY, FYNNEI. CDR3 protein: CASRPPSAVNIQYF. The DNA of the CDR3 is TGTGCCAGCAGGCCCCCTAGCGCGGTAAACATTCAGTACTTC.

This sequence joins TRBV28 and TRBJ2-1; no reliable D call. Germline values: CDR1 MDHEN, CDR2 SYDVKM. V was pared by 3 bases and J by 2 bases, with 5 bases between. This CDR3 comprises 13 residues. The CDR3 DNA sequence: TGTGCCAGCAGTTTCAAAACCTACAATGAGCAGTTCTTC. Translating gives CASSFKTYNEQFF.